This TCR beta chain emerged from a study of CD8 T cells in Susac syndrome. Random hexamers were used to reverse transcribe the RNA input (roughly 0.5 to 1 ug). Each CDR3 protein gets one entry after TCRdb re-called the immunoSEQ multiplex PCR reads with MiXCR. Of about 200,000 distinct CDR3 sequences in the sample, 90% to 95% are singletons; the top ten hold approximately 0.094%. Looked up from germline, CDR1 is SGHTA and CDR2 is FQGNSA. The CDR3 extends over 15 amino acids. V lost 5 bases and J 6 bases, leaving 17 bases between the germline ends. The chain is built from TRBV7-2 and TRBJ2-1, with D possibly being TRBD2 (6 bases). This TCR was recovered from a human donor in good health. The sample was CD4+ T cells from PBMCs. The CDR3 nucleotides are TGTGCCAGCAGCCCAGGCGGGGCTATGGGCAATGAGCAGTTCTTC. It is translated as CASSPGGAMGNEQFF.